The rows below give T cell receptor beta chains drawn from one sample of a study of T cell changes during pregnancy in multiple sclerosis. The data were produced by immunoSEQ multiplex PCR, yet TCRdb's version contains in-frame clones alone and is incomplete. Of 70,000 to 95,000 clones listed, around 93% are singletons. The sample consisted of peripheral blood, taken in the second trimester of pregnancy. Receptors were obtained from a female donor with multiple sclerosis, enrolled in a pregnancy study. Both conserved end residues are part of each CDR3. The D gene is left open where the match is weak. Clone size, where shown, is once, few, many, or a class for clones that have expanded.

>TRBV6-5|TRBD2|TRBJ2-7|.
CARGGEQYF
TGTGCCAGGGGGGGGGAGCAGTACTTC
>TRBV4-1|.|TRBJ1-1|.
CASSQEIEAGEAFF
TGCGCCAGCAGCCAAGAAATAGAAGCTGGTGAAGCTTTCTTT
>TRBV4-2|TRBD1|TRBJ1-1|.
CASRGAGGNTEAFF
TGTGCCAGCAGGGGGGCAGGGGGGAACACTGAAGCTTTCTTT
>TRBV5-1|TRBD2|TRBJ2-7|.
CASSLASGSYEQYF
TGCGCCAGCAGCTTGGCTAGCGGCTCCTACGAGCAGTACTTC
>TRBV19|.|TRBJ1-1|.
CASSIWTENTEAFF
TGTGCCAGTAGTATTTGGACAGAGAACACTGAAGCTTTCTTT
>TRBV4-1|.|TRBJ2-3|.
CASSQPAGLGLTDTQYF
TGCGCCAGCAGCCAACCCGCGGGACTGGGCTTGACAGATACGCAGTATTTT
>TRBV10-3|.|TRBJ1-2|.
CAISESVGHYGYTF
TGTGCCATCAGTGAGTCGGTGGGGCATTATGGCTACACCTTC
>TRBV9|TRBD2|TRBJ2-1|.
CASSGVAGSYNEQFF
TGTGCCAGCAGCGGAGTAGCGGGATCGTACAATGAGCAGTTCTTC
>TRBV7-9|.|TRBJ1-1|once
CASSLDISNTEAFF
TGTGCCAGCAGCTTAGACATATCGAACACTGAAGCTTTCTTT
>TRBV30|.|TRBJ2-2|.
CAWSVGQTYTGELFF
TGTGCCTGGAGTGTGGGGCAGACTTACACCGGGGAGCTGTTTTTT
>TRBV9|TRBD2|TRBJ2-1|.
CASSVAGGGEQFF
TGTGCCAGCAGCGTAGCGGGGGGTGGTGAGCAGTTCTTC
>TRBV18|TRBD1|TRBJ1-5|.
CASSLMTGGNQPQHF
TGTGCCAGCTCACTTATGACAGGGGGCAATCAGCCCCAGCATTTT
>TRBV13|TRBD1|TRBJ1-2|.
CASSPGTGYGYTF
TGTGCCAGCAGCCCGGGGACAGGCTATGGCTACACCTTC
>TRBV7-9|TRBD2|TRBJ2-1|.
CAGSWTSGHEQFF
TGTGCCGGGTCCTGGACTAGCGGCCATGAGCAGTTCTTC
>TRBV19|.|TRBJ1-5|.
CASSIIGGGRGNQPQHF
TGTGCCAGTAGTATAATTGGTGGGGGCAGGGGAAATCAGCCCCAGCATTTT
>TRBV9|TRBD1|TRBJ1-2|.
CASSDDRDRGSYGYTF
TGTGCCAGCAGCGACGATCGGGACAGGGGGTCCTATGGCTACACCTTC
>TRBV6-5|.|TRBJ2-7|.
CASSYSQTRINYEQYF
TGTGCCAGCAGTTACTCGCAAACACGCATAAACTACGAGCAGTACTTC
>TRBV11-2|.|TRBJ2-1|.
CASSLTQGIFSEQFF
TGTGCCAGCAGCTTAACACAGGGAATTTTTAGTGAGCAGTTCTTC
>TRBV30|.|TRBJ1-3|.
CAWSYGGNTIYF
TGTGCCTGGAGCTACGGGGGAAACACCATATATTTT
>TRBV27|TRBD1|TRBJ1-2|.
CASSLGGQGAHGYTF
TGTGCCAGCAGTTTAGGAGGACAGGGGGCTCATGGCTACACCTTC
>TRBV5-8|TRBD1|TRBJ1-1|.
CASSRGQALNTEAFF
TGTGCCAGCAGTCGCGGACAGGCGCTGAACACTGAAGCTTTCTTT
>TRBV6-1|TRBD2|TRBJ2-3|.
CASRGLAGSTDTQYF
TGTGCCAGCAGGGGACTAGCGGGGAGCACAGATACGCAGTATTTT
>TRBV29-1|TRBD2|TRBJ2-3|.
CSVTSGGTDTQYF
TGCAGCGTGACTAGCGGAGGGACAGATACGCAGTATTTT
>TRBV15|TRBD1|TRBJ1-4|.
CATSRTGQGVLSREKLFF
TGTGCCACCAGCAGGACAGGACAGGGGGTATTAAGTCGTGAAAAACTGTTTTTT
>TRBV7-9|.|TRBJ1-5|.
CASSLAGGEGNQPQHF
TGTGCCAGCAGCTTAGCTGGGGGCGAGGGGAATCAGCCCCAGCATTTT
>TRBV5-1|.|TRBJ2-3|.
CASSAIPGTSTDTQYF
TGCGCCAGCAGCGCTATACCAGGGACTAGCACAGATACGCAGTATTTT
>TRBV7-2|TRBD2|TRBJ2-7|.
CASSLAILGAGGSYEQYF
TGTGCCAGCAGCTTAGCCATCCTCGGGGCGGGGGGATCTTACGAGCAGTACTTC
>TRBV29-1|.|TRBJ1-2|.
CSVKPDGAFPYGYTF
TGCAGCGTTAAACCCGACGGAGCTTTTCCCTATGGCTACACCTTC
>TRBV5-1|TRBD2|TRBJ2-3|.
CASSLLTSGATDTQYF
TGCGCCAGCAGCTTACTAACTAGCGGGGCTACAGATACGCAGTATTTT
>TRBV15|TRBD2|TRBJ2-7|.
CATSRAPPGGLSGEQYF
TGTGCCACCAGCAGGGCTCCTCCGGGGGGGTTGTCGGGTGAGCAGTACTTC
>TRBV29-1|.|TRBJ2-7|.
CSPSRGNEQYF
TGCAGCCCAAGCAGGGGTAACGAGCAGTACTTC
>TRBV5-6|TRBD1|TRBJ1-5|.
CASSSGTAYQPQHF
TGTGCCAGCAGCTCCGGGACAGCTTATCAGCCCCAGCATTTT
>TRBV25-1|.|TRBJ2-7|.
CASSGSWGELSHEQYF
TGTGCCAGCAGTGGGTCTTGGGGGGAATTGTCCCACGAGCAGTACTTC
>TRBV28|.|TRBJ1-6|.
CASGSSGNSPLHF
TGTGCCAGCGGCTCTTCAGGGAACTCACCCCTCCACTTT
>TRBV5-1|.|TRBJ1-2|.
CASSIIQGEEGYTF
TGCGCCAGCAGCATCATACAGGGAGAGGAGGGCTACACCTTC
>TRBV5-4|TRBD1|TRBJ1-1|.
CASSSVGGADFAMNTEAFF
TGTGCCAGCAGCTCCGTAGGGGGCGCGGATTTCGCGATGAACACTGAAGCTTTCTTT
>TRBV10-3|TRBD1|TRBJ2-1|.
CATENPGQGYNEQFF
TGTGCCACCGAAAATCCGGGACAGGGCTACAATGAGCAGTTCTTC
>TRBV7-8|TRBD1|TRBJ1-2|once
CASSAGTGNYGYTF
TGTGCCAGCAGTGCCGGGACAGGGAACTATGGCTACACCTTC
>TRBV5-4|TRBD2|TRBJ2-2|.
CASSLVSGATAAGELFF
TGTGCCAGCAGCTTGGTTAGCGGGGCAACGGCGGCCGGGGAGCTGTTTTTT
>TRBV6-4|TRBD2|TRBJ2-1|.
CASKASGGTYNEQFF
TGTGCCAGCAAAGCTAGCGGGGGGACCTACAATGAGCAGTTCTTC
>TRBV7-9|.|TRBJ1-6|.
CASSFSQGNSPLHF
TGTGCCAGCAGCTTCAGTCAGGGAAATTCACCCCTCCACTTT